Detailed here is one T cell receptor (beta chain). The sample is drawn from a study of blood T cell repertoires in COVID-19. About the research overall: Both acute and convalescent COVID-19 samples were obtained from the United States, Italy and Spain. T cells, B-cell-depleted T cells, or PBMCs supplied cDNA or gDNA.

Source study methods: Reference gene primer amplification yielded estimated nucleated cell counts. TCRdb's table, derived via immunoSEQ multiplex PCR, lists solely in-frame clones and lacks some. V, J and clone size are taken as reported in that table, and D and trimming were inferred from the DNA itself. The sample yields approximately 200,000 clones, around 83% seen once. Germline CDR1 reads SGHTA; CDR2 reads FQGNSA. The CDR3 contains 17 residues. V shed 5 bases, J shed 5 bases, and the junction held 9 bases outside the gene matches. Sequencing used peripheral blood. The chain is built from TRBV7-2 and TRBJ2-5, with 15 bases lining up with TRBD2. The source of this sequence is a woman aged 45-59 years with acute or convalescent COVID-19. The CDR3 loop reads CASSPWTSGGAEETQYF. The CDR3, as DNA: TGTGCCAGCAGCCCCTGGACTAGCGGGGGGGCTGAGGAGACCCAGTACTTC.